These 21 T cell receptor beta chains were sequenced from one sample in a study of T cells in Graves' hyperthyroidism and ophthalmopathy. The TCR beta CDR3 regions underwent amplification using RNA transcripts as the source. HTBI primers were employed in a first-round RT-PCR of the TCR CDR3. TCRdb re-derived calls from the multiplex PCR reads in MiXCR, one entry per CDR3 protein. Of over 500,000 distinct CDR3 sequences detected, about 45% appear once; the ten largest clones hold about 40%. Sequencing was carried out using peripheral blood or thyroid tissue (not recorded which). These TCRs come from an adult woman with Graves' disease, either hyperthyroidism or ophthalmopathy (not recorded which).

The CDR3: CATSRTAYEAFF. CDR3 bases: TGTGCCACCAGTAGGACGGCGTATGAAGCTTTCTTT. The chain employs TRBV24-1 and TRBJ1-1, with unresolved D. There are 12 residues in the CDR3. V shed 6 bases and J shed 7 bases, with 11 bases lying between them. The germline V gene encodes CDR1 KGHDR and CDR2 SFDVKD.

This clonotype was recorded at least ten times. The V gene is TRBV10-1, the J gene TRBJ2-2; TRBD2 might be the D (6 bases). The CDR3 loop spans 15 amino acids. Trimming removed 3 bases from V and 7 bases from J, with 15 bases in between. Germline values: CDR1 WNHNN, CDR2 SYGVQD (reference sequence). The CDR3 reads CASSERSGGIGELFF. The CDR3 DNA is TGCGCCAGCAGTGAAAGGAGTGGGGGGATCGGGGAGCTGTTTTTT.

The V call is TRBV14, the J call TRBJ2-3, with 15 nucleotides matching TRBD2. This CDR3 spans 15 amino acids. J gave up 5 bases and V 4 bases, and 1 base lay outside the gene matches. Per the germline V gene, CDR1 is SGHDN and CDR2 is FVKESK. CDR3 nucleotides: TGTGCCAGCAGCCGGACTAGCGGGAGGGGAGATACGCAGTATTTT. It codes for CASSRTSGRGDTQYF.

The chain joins TRBV15 to TRBJ2-7; D ambiguous. Trimming removed 3 bases from V and 3 bases from J, with 9 bases in between. The length of the CDR3 is 13 residues. Germline CDR1 LNHNV, CDR2 YYDKDF (reference sequence). The CDR3 here is CATSRGSNYEQYF. CDR3 bases: TGTGCCACCAGCAGGGGTTCAAACTACGAGCAGTACTTC.

This chain joins TRBV27 and TRBJ1-3; D gene uncertain. The V and J ends lost 0 bases and 0 bases respectively, with 6 bases between them. This CDR3 is 15 amino acids long. Germline V gene data show CDR1 as MNHEY and CDR2 as SMNVEV (reference sequence). The CDR3 bases are TGTGCCAGCAGTTTATCAATTGGCTCTGGAAACACCATATATTTT. It specifies CASSLSIGSGNTIYF.

This clonotype was observed a handful of times. The chain employs TRBV28 and TRBJ1-5; D uncertain. The CDR3 sequence is 13 residues long. Trimming took off 3 bases at V and 6 bases at J, with 9 bases between the two ends. The germline CDR1 and CDR2 sequences are MDHEN and SYDVKM. Written as DNA, the CDR3 is TGTGCCAGCAGTTTGGTCTCGGGTCAGCCCCAGCATTTT. It codes for CASSLVSGQPQHF.

This clonotype was observed many times. The rearrangement uses TRBV20-1 and TRBJ2-7; D might be TRBD1 (6 bases). The V end lost 3 bases, the J end lost 3 bases, and 21 bases lay between the germline ends. Per germline, CDR1 DFQATT and CDR2 SNEGSKA (reference sequence). This CDR3 region has 16 residues. CDR3 sequence: CSARAPTGQQIYEQYF. The CDR3, as DNA: TGCAGTGCTAGGGCACCGACAGGACAGCAGATCTACGAGCAGTACTTC.

This rearrangement joins TRBV20-1 to TRBJ1-2, with D possibly TRBD1 on 5 matching bases. The germline gives CDR1 DFQATT, CDR2 SNEGSKA (reference sequence). This CDR3 is 13 amino acids long. The V end was cut by 6 bases, the J end by 8 bases, with 19 bases between. This CDR3 is CSAPLRDVLGYTF. In nucleotides, the CDR3 is TGCAGTGCCCCGCTCCGGGACGTACTGGGCTACACCTTC.

The V gene is TRBV11-2, the J gene TRBJ1-6, with D perhaps matching TRBD1 (5 bases). Germline CDR1 is SGHAT and CDR2 is FQNNGV. V was clipped by 1 base and J by 9 bases, with 13 bases between them. This CDR3 comprises 15 residues. The CDR3 nucleotides read TGTGCCAGCAGCTTAGCTCAGGGCAGAGGTTCACCCCTCCACTTT. Its protein product is CASSLAQGRGSPLHF. Filled out from reference TRBV11-2 and TRBJ1-6, the complete variable domain reads EAGVAQSPRYKIIEKRQSVAFWCNPISGHATLYWYQQILGQGPKLLIQFQNNGVVDDSQLPKDRFSAERLKGVDSTLKIQPAKLEDSAVYLCASSLAQGRGSPLHFGNGTRLTVT.

As DNA, the CDR3 is TGTGCCAGCAGCTCTGAAAACTACGAGCAGTACTTC. This translates into CASSSENYEQYF. This chain connects TRBV7-9 to TRBJ2-7, with D unclear. Trimming took 4 bases from V and 3 from J, leaving 7 bases between them. Germline-derived CDR1 and CDR2 are SEHNR and FQNEAQ (reference sequence). This CDR3 is 12 amino acids long.

The CDR3 nucleotides read TGCAGCGTAGGACTAGCGGGGACGGACACCGGGGAGCTGTTTTTT. It translates to CSVGLAGTDTGELFF. The rearrangement uses TRBV29-1 and TRBJ2-2, with 12 bases that match TRBD2. V lost 6 bases to trimming and J lost 3 bases; unmatched junction nucleotides: 5. The CDR3 spans 15 residues. Germline CDR1 reads SQVTM; CDR2 reads ANQGSEA.

Turning to this clonotype: A read error may explain this, as a much larger clone is one base away. The V call is TRBV6-1, the J call TRBJ2-7; D is perhaps TRBD1 (6 bases). This CDR3 contains 15 residues. Germline-derived CDR1 and CDR2 are MNHNS and SASEGT. In DNA, the CDR3 is TGTGCCAGCAGTGAGATCGGGACAAATCTATACGGGCAGTACTTC. As protein: CASSEIGTNLYGQYF.

Concerning this clonotype: The junction departs from germline at one end; a sequencing error may be responsible. The gene calls are TRBV12-3 or TRBV12-4 and TRBJ2-2; weak D call: TRBD2 (5 bases). The CDR3 covers 11 residues. CDR3 region: CASSRTGELLF. The CDR3 DNA follows: TGTGCCAGCAGTCGTACCGGGGAGCTTCTTTTT.

J is TRBJ1-5 and V is TRBV30; D is undetermined. Trimming took 5 bases from V and 0 from J, leaving 8 bases between them. Germline V gene lookup returns CDR1 GTSNPN and CDR2 SVGIG (reference sequence). The CDR3 covers 13 residues. The CDR3 DNA sequence: TGTGCCTGGGCGGGGAATAGCAATCAGCCCCAGCATTTT. This codes for CAWAGNSNQPQHF.

This chain joins TRBV9 and TRBJ2-3; a possible D gene is TRBD2 (5 bases). This CDR3 has 14 amino acids. Per the germline V gene, CDR1 is SGDLS and CDR2 is YYNGEE. V dropped 0 bases and J dropped 2 bases, with 7 bases sitting between them. CDR3 residues: CASSVVGITDTQYF. The CDR3 DNA reads TGTGCCAGCAGCGTAGTCGGGATCACAGATACGCAGTATTTT.

The genes are TRBV2 and TRBJ1-5; 8 bases align to TRBD1. The V gene end was trimmed by 3 bases and the J gene end by 4 bases; junction bases not matched to a gene: 2. Germline CDR1 reads SNHLY; CDR2 reads FYNNEI. This CDR3 has 14 residues. The CDR3 is CASSDRGQNQPQHF. CDR3 coding DNA: TGTGCCAGCAGTGACAGGGGGCAGAATCAGCCCCAGCATTTT.

The chain recombines TRBV7-9 with TRBJ1-1; the D gene is possibly TRBD1 (6 bases). The CDR3 sequence is 12 residues long. Trimming removed 11 bases at V and 13 bases at J, with 23 bases between. Per the germline V gene, CDR1 is SEHNR and CDR2 is FQNEAQ (reference sequence). CDR3 amino acids: CALAGDNIWGFF. In DNA, the CDR3 is TGTGCCCTCGCAGGGGATAACATTTGGGGTTTCTTT.

The rearrangement links TRBV20-1 to TRBJ2-7, with 7 bases identical to TRBD1. J gave up 2 bases and V 6 bases, and 4 bases lay outside the gene matches. Germline CDR1 DFQATT, CDR2 SNEGSKA (reference sequence). The CDR3 contains 12 residues. The CDR3 DNA reads as TGCAGTGCCGGACAGGAGACCTACGAGCAGTACTTC. It translates to CSAGQETYEQYF.

V usage is TRBV5-1 and J usage is TRBJ2-5, with 10 bases lining up with TRBD1. This CDR3 is 16 amino acids long. Germline CDR1 SGHRS, CDR2 YFSETQ. The V gene end was trimmed by 2 bases and the J gene end by 9 bases; junction bases not matched to a gene: 13. DNA of the CDR3: TGCGCCAGCAGCTTTGGGACAGGGGATAGCAATCAGCCCCAGTACTTC. It codes for CASSFGTGDSNQPQYF. Drawing the rest from reference TRBV5-1 and TRBJ2-5, the complete variable domain is KAGVTQTPRYLIKTRGQQVTLSCSPISGHRSVSWYQQTPGQGLQFLFEYFSETQRNKGNFPGRFSGRQFSNSRSEMNVSTLELGDSALYLCASSFGTGDSNQPQYFGPGTRLLVL.

J is TRBJ1-5 and V is TRBV20-1; TRBD1 agrees at 8 bases. V shed 5 bases and J 5 bases; nucleotides not matched to a gene: 14. The CDR3 is made up of 16 amino acids. Germline CDR1 and CDR2: DFQATT and SNEGSKA (reference sequence). The CDR3 DNA sequence: TGCAGTGCTCCTCCCTTAGGGACAGGAATCGATCAGCCCCAGCATTTT. Translating it yields CSAPPLGTGIDQPQHF.

The chain uses TRBV4-2 and TRBJ2-7; D might be TRBD2 (6 bases). The CDR3 consists of 16 residues. The germline gives CDR1 LGHNA, CDR2 YNFKEQ. V lost 2 bases to trimming and J lost 2 bases, with 16 bases between them. The CDR3 here is CASSQTFGEETYEQYF. The CDR3 DNA sequence: TGTGCCAGCAGCCAAACATTTGGGGAGGAAACCTACGAGCAGTACTTC.